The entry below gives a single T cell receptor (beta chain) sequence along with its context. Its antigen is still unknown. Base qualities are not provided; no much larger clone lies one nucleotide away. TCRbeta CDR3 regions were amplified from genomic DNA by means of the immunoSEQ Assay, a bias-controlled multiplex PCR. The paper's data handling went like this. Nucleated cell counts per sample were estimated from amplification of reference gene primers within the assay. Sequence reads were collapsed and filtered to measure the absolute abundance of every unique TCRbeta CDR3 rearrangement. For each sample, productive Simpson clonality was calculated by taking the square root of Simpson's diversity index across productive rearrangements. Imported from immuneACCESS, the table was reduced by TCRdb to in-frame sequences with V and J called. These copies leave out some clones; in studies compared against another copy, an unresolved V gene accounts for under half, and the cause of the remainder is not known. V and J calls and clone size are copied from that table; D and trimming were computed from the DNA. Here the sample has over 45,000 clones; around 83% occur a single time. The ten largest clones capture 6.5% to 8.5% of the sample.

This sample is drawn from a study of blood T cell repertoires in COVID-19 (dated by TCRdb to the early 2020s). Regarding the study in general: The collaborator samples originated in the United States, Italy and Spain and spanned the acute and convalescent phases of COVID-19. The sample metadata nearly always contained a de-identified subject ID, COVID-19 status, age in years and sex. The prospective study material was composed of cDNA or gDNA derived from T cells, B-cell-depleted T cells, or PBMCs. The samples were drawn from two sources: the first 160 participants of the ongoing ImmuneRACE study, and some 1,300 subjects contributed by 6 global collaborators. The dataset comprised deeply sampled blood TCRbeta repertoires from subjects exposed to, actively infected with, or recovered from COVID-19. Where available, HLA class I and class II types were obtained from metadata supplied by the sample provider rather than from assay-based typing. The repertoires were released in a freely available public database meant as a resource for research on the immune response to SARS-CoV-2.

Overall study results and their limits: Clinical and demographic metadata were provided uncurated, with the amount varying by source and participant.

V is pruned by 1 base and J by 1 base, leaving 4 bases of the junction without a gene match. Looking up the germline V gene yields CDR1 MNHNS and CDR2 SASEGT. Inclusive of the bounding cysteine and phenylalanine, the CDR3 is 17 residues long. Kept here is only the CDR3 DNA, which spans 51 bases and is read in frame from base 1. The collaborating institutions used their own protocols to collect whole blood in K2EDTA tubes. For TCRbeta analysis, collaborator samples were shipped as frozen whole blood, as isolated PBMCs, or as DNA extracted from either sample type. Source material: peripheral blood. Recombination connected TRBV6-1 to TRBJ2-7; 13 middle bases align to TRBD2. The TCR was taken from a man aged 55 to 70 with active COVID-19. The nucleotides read TGTGCCAGCAGTGAAGATGGACTAGCGGGAGTGTCCTACGAGCAGTACTTC. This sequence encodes CASSEDGLAGVSYEQYF.